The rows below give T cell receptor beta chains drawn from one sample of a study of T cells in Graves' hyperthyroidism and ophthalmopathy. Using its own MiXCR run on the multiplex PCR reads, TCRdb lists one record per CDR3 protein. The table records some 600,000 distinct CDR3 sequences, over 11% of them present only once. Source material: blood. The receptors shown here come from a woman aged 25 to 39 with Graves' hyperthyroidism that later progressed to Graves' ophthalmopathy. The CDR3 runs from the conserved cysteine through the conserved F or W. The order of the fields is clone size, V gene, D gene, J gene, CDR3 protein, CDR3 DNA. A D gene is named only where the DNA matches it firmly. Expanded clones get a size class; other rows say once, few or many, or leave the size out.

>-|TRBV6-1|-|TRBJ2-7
CASKQSGEAYEQYF
TGTGCCAGCAAACAAAGTGGGGAGGCCTACGAGCAGTACTTC
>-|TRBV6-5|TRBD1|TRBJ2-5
CASSYSDRAETQYF
TGTGCCAGCAGTTACTCCGACAGGGCGGAGACCCAGTACTTC
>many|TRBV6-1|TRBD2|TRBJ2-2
CASSSARGGLAGGTYTGELFF
TGTGCCAGCAGTTCGGCCCGAGGGGGACTAGCGGGAGGGACGTACACCGGGGAGCTGTTTTTT
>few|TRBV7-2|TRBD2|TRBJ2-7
CASSSVAGDSYEQYF
TGTGCCAGCAGCTCTGTAGCGGGAGACTCCTACGAGCAGTACTTC
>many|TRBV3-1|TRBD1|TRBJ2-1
CASSLASGTGGNEQFF
TGTGCCAGCAGCCTGGCCTCCGGGACAGGCGGGAATGAGCAGTTCTTC
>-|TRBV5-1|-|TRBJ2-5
CASSLEGHQETQYF
TGCGCCAGCAGCTTGGAGGGTCACCAAGAGACCCAGTACTTC
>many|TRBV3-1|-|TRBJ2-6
CASTNSGANVLTF
TGTGCCAGCACCAACTCTGGGGCCAACGTCCTGACTTTC
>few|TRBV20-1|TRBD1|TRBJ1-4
CSAVGQGGEKLFF
TGCAGTGCCGTCGGACAGGGAGGAGAAAAACTGTTTTTT
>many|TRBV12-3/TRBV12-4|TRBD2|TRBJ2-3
CASSSLAGTDTQYF
TGTGCCAGCAGTTCCCTAGCGGGAACAGATACGCAGTATTTT
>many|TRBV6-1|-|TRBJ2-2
CASSEGRVITGELFF
TGTGCCAGCAGTGAAGGAAGGGTGATCACCGGGGAGCTGTTTTTT
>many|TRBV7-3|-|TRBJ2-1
CASSLTRAWPNEQFF
TGTGCCAGCAGCTTAACCAGGGCTTGGCCCAATGAGCAGTTCTTC
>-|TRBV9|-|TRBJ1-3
CASSVDENTIYF
TGTGCCAGCAGCGTAGACGAAAACACCATATATTTT
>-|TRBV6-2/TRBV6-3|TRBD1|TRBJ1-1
CASGPDRVAFF
TGTGCCAGCGGCCCCGACAGGGTGGCTTTCTTT
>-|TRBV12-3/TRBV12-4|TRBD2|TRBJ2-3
CASSLLAGGSTDTQYF
TGTGCCAGCAGTCTTCTAGCGGGAGGGAGCACAGATACGCAGTATTTT
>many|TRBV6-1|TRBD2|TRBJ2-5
CATRRGGSWGETQYF
TGTGCCACCAGACGAGGCGGGAGTTGGGGGGAGACCCAGTACTTC
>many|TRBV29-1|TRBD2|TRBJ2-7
CSVGLAGVEQYF
TGCAGCGTTGGACTAGCGGGAGTAGAGCAGTACTTC
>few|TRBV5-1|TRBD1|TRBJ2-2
CASSVQGAAGELFF
TGCGCCAGCAGCGTACAGGGGGCGGCCGGGGAGCTGTTTTTT
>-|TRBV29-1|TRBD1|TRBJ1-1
CSADRGTEALF
TGCAGCGCCGACAGGGGCACTGAAGCTCTCTTT
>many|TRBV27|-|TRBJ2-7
CASSPTSSSYEQYF
TGTGCCAGCAGTCCTACTAGCTCTTCCTACGAGCAGTACTTC
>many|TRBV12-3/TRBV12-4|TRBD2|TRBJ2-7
CASSFTLAGVTTDEQYF
TGTGCCAGCAGTTTCACTTTAGCGGGAGTAACTACCGACGAGCAGTACTTC
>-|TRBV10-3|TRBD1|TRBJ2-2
CAISSRDRDIGELFF
TGTGCCATCAGTAGCCGGGACAGGGACATCGGGGAGCTGTTTTTT
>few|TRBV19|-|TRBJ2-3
CASSMDGNTQYF
TGTGCCAGTAGTATGGACGGAAATACGCAGTATTTT
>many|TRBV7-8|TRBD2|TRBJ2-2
CASSSIVAGGGELFF
TGTGCCAGCAGTTCTATCGTAGCGGGAGGCGGGGAGCTGTTTTTT
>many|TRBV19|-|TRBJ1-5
CASATGSQNQPQHF
TGTGCCAGTGCTACAGGGAGTCAAAATCAGCCCCAGCATTTT
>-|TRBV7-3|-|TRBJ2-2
CASALSGGLTGELFF
TGTGCCAGCGCTTTATCAGGGGGGCTCACCGGGGAGCTGTTTTTT
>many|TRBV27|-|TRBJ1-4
CASSYADSYNEKLFF
TGTGCCAGCAGTTACGCCGACAGCTACAATGAAAAACTGTTTTTT
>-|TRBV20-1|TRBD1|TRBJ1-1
CSARWQGASFF
TGCAGTGCTAGATGGCAGGGGGCGTCTTTCTTT
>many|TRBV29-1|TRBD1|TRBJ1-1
CSGSRDRGEAFF
TGCAGCGGCAGCCGGGACAGGGGTGAAGCTTTCTTT
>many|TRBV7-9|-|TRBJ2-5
CASSPPWGVEETQYF
TGTGCCAGCAGCCCTCCCTGGGGTGTAGAGGAGACCCAGTACTTC
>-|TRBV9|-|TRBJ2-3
CASSVEDSDTQYF
TGTGCCAGCAGCGTAGAGGATTCAGATACGCAGTATTTT
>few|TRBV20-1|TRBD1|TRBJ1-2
CSAAGGDTYYGYTF
TGCAGTGCAGCAGGGGGCGACACCTACTATGGCTACACCTTC
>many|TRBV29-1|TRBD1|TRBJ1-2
CGLTGGSNGYTF
TGCGGGCTGACAGGGGGCTCGAATGGCTACACCTTC
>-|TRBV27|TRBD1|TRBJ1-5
CASSTYRGWDQPQHF
TGTGCCAGCAGTACCTACAGGGGGTGGGATCAGCCCCAGCATTTT
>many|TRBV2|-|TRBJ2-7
CASVNEGARYEQYF
TGTGCCAGCGTGAACGAGGGAGCTAGGTACGAGCAGTACTTC
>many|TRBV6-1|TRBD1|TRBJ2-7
CASRDRGTYEQYF
TGTGCCAGCCGGGACAGGGGTACCTACGAGCAGTACTTC
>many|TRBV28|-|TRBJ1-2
CASSMEGQSSGYTF
TGTGCCAGCAGTATGGAAGGACAAAGTAGCGGCTACACCTTC
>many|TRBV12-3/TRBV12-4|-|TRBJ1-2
CASSLFLGLNYGYTF
TGTGCCAGCAGTTTATTCTTAGGGCTGAACTATGGCTACACCTTC
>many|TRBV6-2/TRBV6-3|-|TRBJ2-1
CASSSILVYNEQFF
TGTGCCAGCAGTAGCATTTTGGTCTACAATGAGCAGTTCTTC
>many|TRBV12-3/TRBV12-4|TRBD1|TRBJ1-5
CASLTSDRGLTSNQPQHF
TGTGCCAGCCTAACATCGGACAGGGGCTTGACTAGCAATCAGCCCCAGCATTTT
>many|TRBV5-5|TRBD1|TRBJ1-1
CASSLRQGWNTEAFF
TGTGCCAGCAGCTTACGACAGGGGTGGAACACTGAAGCTTTCTTT
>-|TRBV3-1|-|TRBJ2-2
CASSQDGWKKAGELFF
TGTGCCAGCAGCCAAGATGGGTGGAAGAAAGCCGGGGAGCTGTTTTTT
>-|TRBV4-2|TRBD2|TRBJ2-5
CASSPGGRAEKTRYF
TGTGCCAGCAGCCCCGGCGGGAGGGCCGAGAAGACCCGGTACTTC
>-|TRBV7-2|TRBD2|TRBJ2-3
CASSFAAGDTQYF
TGTGCCAGCAGCTTCGCAGCGGGGGATACGCAGTATTTT
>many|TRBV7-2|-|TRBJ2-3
CASSLASGLLMAQYF
TGTGCCAGCAGCTTAGCGTCGGGACTCCTAATGGCGCAGTATTTT
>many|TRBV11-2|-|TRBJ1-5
CASSRGSDQPQHF
TGTGCCAGCAGCCGAGGGAGTGATCAGCCCCAGCATTTT
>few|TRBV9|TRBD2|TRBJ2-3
CASSVEAGGPGSTDTQYF
TGTGCCAGCAGCGTGGAAGCGGGAGGGCCGGGGAGCACAGATACGCAGTATTTT